The next 19 T cell receptor beta chains were all read from a single sample in a study of cytomegalovirus exposure and HLA in healthy donors. Profiled with immunoSEQ multiplex PCR; TCRdb holds only in-frame clones, not every one. The profile shows some 150,000 clones, roughly 89% of them singletons. The sequenced material came from PBMCs. Receptors originate from a woman aged 18 to 35 in good health and CMV-seropositive.

V usage is TRBV19 and J usage is TRBJ2-5, with 8 nucleotides matching TRBD1. Germline V lookup: CDR1 LNHDA, CDR2 SQIVND (reference sequence). This CDR3 has 15 amino acids. V gave up 5 bases and J gave up 2 bases; unmatched junction bases: 7. This chain's CDR3 is CASSLGRTGQETQYF. In DNA form, the CDR3 reads TGTGCCAGTAGTTTAGGCCGGACAGGGCAAGAGACCCAGTACTTC.

The J gene is TRBJ1-1, the V gene TRBV18; no definite D call. The V gene lost 3 bases and the J gene lost 0 bases, with 11 bases spanning the gap. The germline V gene has CDR1 KGHSH and CDR2 LQKENI. The CDR3 contains 15 residues. CDR3: CASSPSGGLNTEAFF. The CDR3 DNA reads as TGTGCCAGCTCACCCTCGGGAGGATTGAACACTGAAGCTTTCTTT.

The chain is built from TRBV7-2 and TRBJ1-2, with D unresolved. Trimming removed 5 bases from V and 4 bases from J, with 14 bases in between. From germline, CDR1 is SGHTA and CDR2 FQGNSA. This CDR3 is built from 14 residues. The CDR3 reads CASSLRRQIYGYTF. Here the CDR3 DNA reads TGTGCCAGCAGCCTAAGGAGGCAGATCTATGGCTACACCTTC.

The CDR3, as DNA: TGTGCCAGCAGCTGGACTAGCGGGACCCACAATGAGCAGTTCTTC. Protein: CASSWTSGTHNEQFF. The chain couples TRBV16 to TRBJ2-1; TRBD2 agrees at 12 bases. The trim removed 5 bases at V and 5 bases at J, leaving 4 bases unmatched. CDR3 size: 15 residues. From germline, CDR1 is KGHSY and CDR2 FQNENV.

This clone turned up a few times. CDR3 bases: TGTGCCAGCAGCTCTTTGGGTGGGCCTGTCTCTGGAAACACCATATATTTT. Protein sequence: CASSSLGGPVSGNTIYF. The rearrangement uses TRBV7-9 and TRBJ1-3; D is ambiguous. CDR3 length: 17 amino acids. Germline lookup yields CDR1 SEHNR and CDR2 FQNEAQ (reference sequence). V was clipped by 4 bases and J by 0 bases, with 16 bases between them.

The chain recombines TRBV18 with TRBJ1-3, with D perhaps matching TRBD1 (6 bases). The CDR3 length is 15 residues. Germline CDR1 is KGHSH and CDR2 is LQKENI. V was trimmed by 3 bases and J by 0 bases, leaving 9 bases between them. CDR3 region: CASSPGQSSGNTIYF. The CDR3 DNA is TGTGCCAGCTCACCCGGACAGAGCTCTGGAAACACCATATATTTT.

This clone was picked up one time. The rearrangement uses TRBV19 and TRBJ2-1; 8 nucleotides agree with TRBD1. After removal of 6 bases from V and 6 bases from J, the junction contained 16 bases not matched to a gene. The CDR3 has 17 amino acids. Germline V lookup: CDR1 LNHDA, CDR2 SQIVND (reference sequence). This CDR3 is CASSRGTGGPRRNEQFF. The CDR3 nucleotides read TGTGCCAGTAGCCGGGGCACAGGGGGACCACGTCGCAATGAGCAGTTCTTC.

This sequence joins TRBV6-5 and TRBJ1-2; 7 bases fit TRBD1. V dropped 5 bases and J dropped 3; count of bases not matched to a gene: 6. This CDR3 has 14 amino acids. CDR1 MNHEY and CDR2 SVGAGI come from the germline V gene. The DNA for the CDR3 is TGTGCCAGCAGTATCGGGACAGACCACTATGGCTACACCTTC. Its translation is CASSIGTDHYGYTF.

A single count supports this clone. V usage is TRBV7-9 and J usage is TRBJ2-1, with 7 bases identical to TRBD1. Germline CDR1 reads SEHNR; CDR2 reads FQNEAQ (reference sequence). This CDR3 has 13 residues. V dropped 4 bases and J dropped 4; count of bases not matched to a gene: 1. The CDR3 region is CASSSGQYNEQFF. The DNA of the CDR3 is TGTGCCAGCAGCTCGGGACAGTACAATGAGCAGTTCTTC.

The rearrangement uses TRBV7-2 and TRBJ1-5, with D possibly TRBD1 on 5 matching bases. There are 15 residues in the CDR3. Between the trimmed V and J ends, which lost 5 bases and 4 bases, there was a span of 15 bases. Germline CDR1 and CDR2: SGHTA and FQGNSA. DNA of the CDR3: TGTGCCAGCAGCCCCCGGCAGGGAAGAAATCAGCCCCAGCATTTT. This encodes CASSPRQGRNQPQHF.

The V gene is TRBV27, the J gene TRBJ1-4, with TRBD1 matching over 7 bases. The V and J ends lost 3 bases and 7 bases, in that order; junction bases with no gene match: 11. CDR3 size: 16 residues. CDR1 is MNHEY, CDR2 SMNVEV, per germline (reference sequence). The CDR3 loop is CASSFRTGVGIEKLFF. Here the CDR3 DNA reads TGTGCCAGCAGTTTCCGAACAGGGGTTGGTATTGAAAAACTGTTTTTT.

This clone was detected once. The CDR3 spells CAWTAASNQPQHF. The DNA of the CDR3 is TGTGCCTGGACGGCGGCGAGCAATCAGCCCCAGCATTTT. The V and J genes are TRBV30 and TRBJ1-5; D unresolved. The germline V gene encodes CDR1 GTSNPN and CDR2 SVGIG (reference sequence). This CDR3 comprises 13 residues. Trimming shortened V by 4 bases and J by 1 base, and 8 bases separated the two germline ends.

The chain uses TRBV23-1 and TRBJ2-1, with 9 nucleotides matching TRBD1. TRBV23-1 is sorted into the ORF group, with uncertain function. CDR3 size: 15 residues. V lost 4 bases and J lost 6; bases outside the gene matches: 7. CDR3 coding DNA: TGCGCCAGCAGTCGCTCGGGACAGGGCAGCAATGAGCAGTTCTTC. Protein product: CASSRSGQGSNEQFF.

The chain carries TRBV9 and TRBJ2-3, with 7 bases fitting TRBD2. After removal of 0 bases from V and 5 bases from J, the junction contained 3 bases not matched to a gene. This CDR3 has 14 residues. Germline V gives CDR1 SGDLS, CDR2 YYNGEE. The DNA for the CDR3 is TGTGCCAGCAGCGTAGGAGGGGAGGGAGATACGCAGTATTTT. Protein sequence: CASSVGGEGDTQYF.

This chain joins TRBV9 and TRBJ2-7; D might be TRBD1 (5 bases). The CDR3 length is 15 residues. The germline V gene has CDR1 SGDLS and CDR2 YYNGEE. V lost 4 bases and J lost 4, with 18 bases in between. CDR3 DNA: TGTGCCAGCAGCCCCCGGTGGGGCAGCGTGTACGAGCAGTACTTC. Its translation: CASSPRWGSVYEQYF.

V usage is TRBV7-6 and J usage is TRBJ2-1; D unclear. The V end was cut by 3 bases, the J end by 7 bases, with 16 bases between. Germline values: CDR1 SGHVS, CDR2 FNYEAQ. This CDR3 region has 15 residues. The CDR3 coding sequence is TGTGCCAGCAGCTTCTCCGCGACGCAGGATAATGAGCAGTTCTTC. Amino acid sequence: CASSFSATQDNEQFF.

The J gene is TRBJ2-7, the V gene TRBV7-2, with D possibly being TRBD1 (6 bases). The CDR3 extends over 16 amino acids. V was shortened by 1 base and J by 3 bases, with 16 bases between the two germline ends. Germline values: CDR1 SGHTA, CDR2 FQGNSA. The CDR3 DNA reads as TGTGCCAGCAGCTTAGTGGGACACCGGTTAGGCTACGAGCAGTACTTC. Translation gives CASSLVGHRLGYEQYF.

The genes are TRBV7-3 and TRBJ1-1, with a tentative D call TRBD1 (5 bases). V was clipped by 5 bases and J by 7 bases, with 14 bases between them. CDR3 length equals 13 residues. CDR1 is SGHTA, CDR2 FQGTGA, per germline. CDR3 sequence (DNA): TGTGCCAGCAGCCTCCAGATAGACAGTGAAGCTTTCTTT. Residues: CASSLQIDSEAFF.

V and J are TRBV19 and TRBJ1-1; D is unresolved. CDR3 length equals 14 residues. Germline assignment: CDR1 LNHDA and CDR2 SQIVND (reference sequence). V lost 7 bases to trimming and J lost 1 base, with 13 bases between them. CDR3 residues: CASNPRVGNTEAFF. The CDR3, as DNA: TGTGCCAGTAACCCCCGGGTGGGGAACACTGAAGCTTTCTTT.